The T cell receptor beta chain under discussion was sequenced for a study of T cells in Graves' hyperthyroidism and ophthalmopathy. Study observations and caveats: A model built on 13 V-J features separated ophthalmopathy from stable hyperthyroidism. Most thyroid-expanded clonotypes above 0.001 were also found in blood.

Hyperthyroidism patients were newly diagnosed, had disease duration under 2 months, and were aged 18 to 65 years. PBMCs stemmed from over 7.5 ml fresh peripheral blood. TCR beta CDR3 region amplification was performed from RNA transcripts. During a first-round RT-PCR of the TCR CDR3, the HTBI primer set was used. TCRdb re-analysed the multiplex PCR reads in MiXCR, keeping a single row per CDR3 protein. The sample holds 370,000 or so distinct CDR3 sequences, 15% to 19% seen once. This clonotype was counted ten times or more. Its antigen is unknown. The germline CDR1 and CDR2 sequences are MNHEY and SVGAGI. The CDR3 sequence is 16 residues long. V was trimmed by 0 bases and J by 0 bases, leaving 11 bases between them.

This clonotype was sampled from a woman aged 18-29 years with Graves' hyperthyroidism that later progressed to Graves' ophthalmopathy. The chain uses TRBV6-5 and TRBJ1-1; D not resolved. Source material: blood. In DNA, the CDR3 is TGTGCCAGCAGTTACTCGATTGCGGCGATGAACACTGAAGCTTTCTTT. Residues: CASSYSIAAMNTEAFF.